A selection of T cell receptor beta chains follows, all from one sample in a study of regulatory T cells in long-lasting Graves disease. TCRdb used MiXCR to reprocess the multiplex PCR reads, holding one entry per CDR3 protein. The repertoire has 300,000 to 400,000 distinct CDR3 sequences, 15% to 17% of them found once; the top ten carry about 20%. The sample in question was peripheral blood mononuclear cells (PBMCs), obtained at new diagnosis, from a patient treated with antithyroid drugs. The receptors come from a female donor with Graves disease. Both conserved end residues are part of each CDR3. The order of the fields is D gene, J gene, clone size, V gene, CDR3 protein, CDR3 DNA. D genes are given only for firm matches. The size entry is marked missing in some rows and otherwise reads once, few, many or a size class.

>-|TRBJ1-4|many|TRBV6-1
CASSRKGNPTNEKLFF
TGTGCCAGCAGTCGGAAGGGGAATCCAACTAATGAAAAACTGTTTTTT
>-|TRBJ2-2|few|TRBV6-9
CASSYRGGNIGELFF
TGTGCCAGCAGTTACAGAGGAGGGAATATCGGGGAGCTGTTTTTT
>-|TRBJ2-1|many|TRBV6-2/TRBV6-3
CASTLTVGSYNEQFF
TGTGCCAGCACCCTGACGGTGGGGTCCTACAATGAGCAGTTCTTC
>-|TRBJ2-1|-|TRBV5-1
CASSFYGTAGSYNEQFF
TGCGCCAGCAGCTTCTATGGGACGGCCGGCTCCTACAATGAGCAGTTCTTC
>TRBD1|TRBJ2-1|few|TRBV19
CASSAPDRGNIRDNEQFF
TGTGCCAGTAGTGCCCCGGACAGGGGCAATATAAGGGACAATGAGCAGTTCTTC
>TRBD2|TRBJ2-1|many|TRBV20-1
CSARWGSGTYNEVQFF
TGCAGTGCTAGATGGGGAAGCGGGACTTACAATGAGGTGCAGTTCTTC
>-|TRBJ1-4|many|TRBV13
CASSLRREKLFF
TGTGCCAGCAGCTTACGGCGGGAAAAACTGTTTTTT
>-|TRBJ1-1|few|TRBV4-2
CASSQNRVWNEAFF
TGTGCCAGCAGCCAAAACAGGGTTTGGAATGAAGCTTTCTTT
>-|TRBJ1-6|-|TRBV19
CASSIGWARARYNSPLHF
TGTGCCAGTAGTATAGGCTGGGCGAGGGCAAGATATAATTCACCCCTCCACTTT
>-|TRBJ1-2|few|TRBV20-1
CSARTENSNYSYTF
TGCAGTGCCAGGACAGAAAACTCTAACTATAGCTACACCTTC
>-|TRBJ1-1|many|TRBV2
CASRQGITEAFF
TGTGCCAGCAGACAGGGAATCACTGAAGCTTTCTTT
>-|TRBJ1-5|-|TRBV12-5
CASGLDRGNQPQHF
TGTGCTAGTGGTTTGGACAGGGGCAATCAGCCCCAGCATTTT
>-|TRBJ1-1|many|TRBV11-2
CASSFSLRDQAFF
TGTGCCAGCAGCTTTTCCCTACGGGACCAAGCTTTCTTT
>TRBD2|TRBJ2-1|many|TRBV5-1
CASSWTSGLAEQFF
TGCGCCAGCAGCTGGACTAGCGGACTCGCTGAGCAGTTCTTC
>TRBD1|TRBJ2-4|-|TRBV7-9
CASSPGQGDIQYF
TGTGCCAGCAGCCCGGGACAGGGGGACATTCAGTACTTC
>TRBD1|TRBJ2-1|many|TRBV7-3
CASPPGTAINNEQFF
TGTGCCAGCCCTCCGGGGACAGCGATAAACAATGAGCAGTTCTTC
>-|TRBJ2-2|many|TRBV4-2
CASSQDRGSDYTGELFF
TGTGCCAGCAGCCAAGACCGTGGTAGCGACTACACCGGGGAGCTGTTTTTT
>-|TRBJ2-5|-|TRBV15
CATSRVPKSGETQYF
TGTGCCACCAGCAGAGTCCCGAAGTCAGGGGAGACCCAGTACTTC
>TRBD1|TRBJ2-7|many|TRBV6-5
CASSCDPGQGSYEQYF
TGTGCCAGCAGTTGCGACCCGGGACAGGGATCCTACGAGCAGTACTTC
>TRBD2|TRBJ2-7|many|TRBV7-9
CASSDSAGAMFEQYF
TGTGCCAGCAGCGACAGTGCGGGAGCCATGTTCGAGCAGTACTTC
>-|TRBJ1-1|many|TRBV6-1
CASSERMNTEAFF
TGTGCCAGCAGTGAACGGATGAACACTGAAGCTTTCTTT
>-|TRBJ2-3|many|TRBV5-1
CASSSGQSTDTQYF
TGTGCCAGCAGCTCTGGACAGTCTACAGATACGCAGTATTTT
>TRBD2|TRBJ2-3|-|TRBV19
CASSKGSGGGTDTQYF
TGTGCCAGTAGTAAAGGGAGCGGGGGAGGCACAGATACGCAGTATTTT
>-|TRBJ2-6|many|TRBV12-3/TRBV12-4
CASSAFRGANSGANVLTF
TGTGCCAGCAGTGCATTCAGGGGGGCGAACTCTGGGGCCAACGTCCTGACTTTC
>-|TRBJ2-7|many|TRBV28
CASSLSNREQYF
TGTGCCAGCAGTCTCTCTAACCGCGAGCAGTACTTC
>TRBD1|TRBJ1-2|many|TRBV12-3/TRBV12-4
CASSLSRTGHYGYTF
TGTGCCAGCAGTTTAAGCCGGACAGGGCACTATGGCTACACCTTC
>-|TRBJ1-5|many|TRBV7-3
CASSPGVNQPQHF
TGTGCCAGCTCCCCAGGCGTTAATCAGCCCCAGCATTTT
>-|TRBJ2-2|-|TRBV7-2
CASSLAPQLNTGELFF
TGTGCCAGCAGCCTAGCCCCGCAACTGAACACCGGGGAGCTGTTTTTT
>-|TRBJ2-1|-|TRBV24-1
CAVGYGGNEQFF
TGTGCCGTCGGATACGGGGGCAATGAGCAGTTCTTC
>-|TRBJ2-7|many|TRBV28
CASSQTDGRISYEQYF
TGTGCCAGCAGCCAAACGGACGGACGGATCTCCTACGAGCAGTACTTC
>TRBD1|TRBJ1-2|-|TRBV6-2/TRBV6-3
CASSYSVYRGILYGYTF
TGTGCCAGCAGTTACTCGGTTTACAGGGGGATTCTCTATGGCTACACCTTC
>-|TRBJ1-2|-|TRBV7-2
CASSLALSGAVGVDGYTF
TGTGCCAGCAGCTTAGCTTTAAGTGGGGCAGTCGGGGTGGATGGCTACACCTTC
>-|TRBJ2-5|-|TRBV12-3/TRBV12-4
CASSLGGFSGETQYF
TGTGCCAGCAGTTTAGGCGGTTTCAGCGGGGAGACCCAGTACTTC
>-|TRBJ2-3|many|TRBV9
CASSPLGTVITDTQYF
TGTGCCAGCAGCCCACTTGGGACGGTGATCACAGATACGCAGTATTTT
>-|TRBJ1-1|many|TRBV7-9
CASSLVSRGLAFF
TGTGCCAGCAGCTTAGTTAGCCGTGGGCTGGCTTTCTTT
>-|TRBJ1-1|many|TRBV12-3/TRBV12-4
CAVGLSVTEAFF
TGTGCCGTCGGGCTCTCCGTAACTGAAGCTTTCTTT
>-|TRBJ1-5|many|TRBV19
CASSIMAADQPQHF
TGTGCCAGTAGTATTATGGCAGCAGATCAGCCCCAGCATTTT
>-|TRBJ2-3|-|TRBV6-1
CAIGGGERGDTQYF
TGTGCCATAGGGGGGGGAGAGAGAGGAGATACGCAGTATTTT
>-|TRBJ2-7|-|TRBV27
CASSLGRPYEQYF
TGTGCCAGCAGTTTAGGTAGACCCTACGAGCAGTACTTC
>-|TRBJ1-2|-|TRBV25-1
CASSELGKTYGYTF
TGTGCCAGCAGTGAACTGGGCAAAACGTATGGCTACACCTTC
>-|TRBJ1-4|many|TRBV11-2
CASSPTGDEKLFF
TGTGCCAGCAGCCCGACCGGGGACGAAAAACTGTTTTTT
>TRBD2|TRBJ2-3|many|TRBV5-6
CASRRLAESTDTQYF
TGTGCCAGCAGACGACTAGCCGAGAGCACAGATACGCAGTATTTT
>TRBD1|TRBJ2-1|many|TRBV2
CASSERGLDQRNEQFF
TGTGCCAGCAGTGAAAGGGGGCTGGATCAGAGGAATGAGCAGTTCTTC
>TRBD2|TRBJ2-4|many|TRBV5-1
CASSRSGDKNIQYF
TGCGCCAGCAGCCGTAGCGGGGATAAAAACATTCAGTACTTC
>-|TRBJ2-3|many|TRBV12-3/TRBV12-4
CASSLGLRHGPDTQYF
TGTGCCAGCAGTTTAGGTTTGAGACACGGTCCCGATACGCAGTATTTT
>-|TRBJ1-1|many|TRBV14
CASSQERVTEAFF
TGTGCCAGCAGCCAAGAAAGGGTCACTGAAGCTTTCTTT
>TRBD1|TRBJ1-4|many|TRBV7-9
CATSGQGTEKLFF
TGTGCGACGTCGGGACAGGGAACCGAAAAACTGTTTTTT
>-|TRBJ2-1|few|TRBV6-1
CASARPSDEQFF
TGTGCCAGCGCCAGACCTAGCGATGAGCAGTTCTTC
>TRBD1|TRBJ1-4|many|TRBV15
CATSRERGRTNEKLFF
TGTGCCACCAGCAGAGAGAGGGGGCGGACTAATGAAAAACTGTTTTTT
>TRBD2|TRBJ2-3|few|TRBV4-1
CASSQLLRYGRAVDTQYF
TGCGCCAGCAGCCAACTTCTCCGTTACGGGAGGGCCGTGGATACGCAGTATTTT
>-|TRBJ1-1|few|TRBV20-1
CSARRGSNTEAFF
TGCAGTGCTAGACGAGGATCTAACACTGAAGCTTTCTTT
>TRBD1|TRBJ2-7|many|TRBV20-1
CSAYGTGGTYEQYF
TGCAGTGCCTACGGGACAGGGGGCACCTACGAGCAGTACTTC
>-|TRBJ1-1|many|TRBV6-4
CASSVGDNTEAFF
TGTGCCAGCAGTGTCGGGGACAACACTGAAGCTTTCTTT
>-|TRBJ1-1|many|TRBV6-2/TRBV6-3
CASSLRTENTEAFF
TGTGCCAGCAGTTTAAGGACGGAGAACACTGAAGCTTTCTTT
>-|TRBJ1-5|-|TRBV29-1
CSVSNGVGPQHF
TGCAGCGTCTCAAACGGGGTGGGGCCCCAGCATTTT